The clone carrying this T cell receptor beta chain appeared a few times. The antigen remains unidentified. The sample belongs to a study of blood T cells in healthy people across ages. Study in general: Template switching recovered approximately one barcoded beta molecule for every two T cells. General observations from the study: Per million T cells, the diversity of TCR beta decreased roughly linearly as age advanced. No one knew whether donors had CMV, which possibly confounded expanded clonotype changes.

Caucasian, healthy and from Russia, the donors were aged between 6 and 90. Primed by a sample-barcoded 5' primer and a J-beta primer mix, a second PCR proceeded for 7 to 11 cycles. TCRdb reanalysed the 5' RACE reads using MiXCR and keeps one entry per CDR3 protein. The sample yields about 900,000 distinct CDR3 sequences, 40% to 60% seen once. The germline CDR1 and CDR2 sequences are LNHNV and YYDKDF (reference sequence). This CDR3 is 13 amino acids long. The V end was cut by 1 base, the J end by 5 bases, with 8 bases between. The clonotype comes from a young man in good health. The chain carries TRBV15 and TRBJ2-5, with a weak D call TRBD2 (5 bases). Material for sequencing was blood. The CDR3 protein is CATSRGGAETQYF. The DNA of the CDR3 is TGTGCCACCAGCAGAGGGGGAGCCGAGACCCAGTACTTC. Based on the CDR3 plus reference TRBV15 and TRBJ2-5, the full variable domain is DAMVIQNPRYQVTQFGKPVTLSCSQTLNHNVMYWYQQKSSQAPKLLFHYYDKDFNNEADTPDNFQSRRPNTSFCFLDIRSPGLGDTAMYLCATSRGGAETQYFGPGTRLLVL.